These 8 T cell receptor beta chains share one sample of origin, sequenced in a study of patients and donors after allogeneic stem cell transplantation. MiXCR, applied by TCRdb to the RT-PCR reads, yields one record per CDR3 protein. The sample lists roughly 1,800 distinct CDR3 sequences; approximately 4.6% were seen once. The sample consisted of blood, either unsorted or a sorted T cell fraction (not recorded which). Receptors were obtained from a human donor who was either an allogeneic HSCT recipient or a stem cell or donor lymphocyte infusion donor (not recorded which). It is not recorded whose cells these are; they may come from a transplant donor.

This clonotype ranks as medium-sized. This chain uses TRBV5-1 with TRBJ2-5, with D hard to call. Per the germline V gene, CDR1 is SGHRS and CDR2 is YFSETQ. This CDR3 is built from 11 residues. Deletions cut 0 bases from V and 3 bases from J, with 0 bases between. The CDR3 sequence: CASSLEETQYF. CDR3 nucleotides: TGCGCCAGCAGCTTGGAAGAGACCCAGTACTTC. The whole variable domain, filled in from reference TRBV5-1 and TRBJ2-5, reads KAGVTQTPRYLIKTRGQQVTLSCSPISGHRSVSWYQQTPGQGLQFLFEYFSETQRNKGNFPGRFSGRQFSNSRSEMNVSTLELGDSALYLCASSLEETQYFGPGTRLLVL.

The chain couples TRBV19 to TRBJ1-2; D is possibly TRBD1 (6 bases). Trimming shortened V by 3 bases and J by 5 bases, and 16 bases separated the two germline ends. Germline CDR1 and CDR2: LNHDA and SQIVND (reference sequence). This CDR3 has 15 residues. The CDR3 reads CASSIRPGDYYGYTF. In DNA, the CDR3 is TGTGCCAGTAGTATCAGACCAGGGGATTATTATGGCTACACCTTC.

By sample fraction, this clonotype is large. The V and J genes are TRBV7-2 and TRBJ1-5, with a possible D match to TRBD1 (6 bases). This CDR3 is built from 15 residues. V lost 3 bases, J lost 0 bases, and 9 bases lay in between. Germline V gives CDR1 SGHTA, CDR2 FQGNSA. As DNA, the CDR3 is TGTGCCAGCAGCTTGACAGGACTTAGCAATCAGCCCCAGCATTTT. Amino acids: CASSLTGLSNQPQHF.

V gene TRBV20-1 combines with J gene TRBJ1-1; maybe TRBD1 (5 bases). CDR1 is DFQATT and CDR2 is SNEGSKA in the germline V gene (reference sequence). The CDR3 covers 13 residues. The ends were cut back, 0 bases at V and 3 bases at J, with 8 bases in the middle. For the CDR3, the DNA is TGCAGTGCTAGAGAGCAGGGAGACACTGAAGCTTTCTTT. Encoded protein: CSAREQGDTEAFF.

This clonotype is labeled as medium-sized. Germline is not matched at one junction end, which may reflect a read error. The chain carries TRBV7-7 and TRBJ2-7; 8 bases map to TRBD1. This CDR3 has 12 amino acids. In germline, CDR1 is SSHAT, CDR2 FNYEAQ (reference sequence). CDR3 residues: CASSPGTGEQYF. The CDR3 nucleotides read TGTGCTAGCAGCCCAGGGACAGGCGAGCAGTACTTC.

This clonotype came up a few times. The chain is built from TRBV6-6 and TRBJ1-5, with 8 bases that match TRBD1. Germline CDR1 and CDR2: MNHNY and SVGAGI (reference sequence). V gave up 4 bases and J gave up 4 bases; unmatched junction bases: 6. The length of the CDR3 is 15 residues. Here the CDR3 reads CASSSGGLENQPQHF. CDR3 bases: TGTGCCAGCAGTTCAGGGGGCCTCGAAAATCAGCCCCAGCATTTT.

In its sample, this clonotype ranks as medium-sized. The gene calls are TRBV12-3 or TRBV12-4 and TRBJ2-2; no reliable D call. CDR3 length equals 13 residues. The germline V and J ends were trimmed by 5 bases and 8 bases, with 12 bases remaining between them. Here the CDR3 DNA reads TGTGCCAGCAGTCCCTTGGCCGGGGGGGAGCTGTTTTTT. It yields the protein CASSPLAGGELFF.

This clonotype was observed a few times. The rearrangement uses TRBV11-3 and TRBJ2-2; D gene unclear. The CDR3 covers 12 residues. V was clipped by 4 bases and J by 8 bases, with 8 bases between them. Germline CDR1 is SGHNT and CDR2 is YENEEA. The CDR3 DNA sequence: TGTGCCAGCAGCTCCCCCGTGGGGGAGCTGTTTTTT. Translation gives CASSSPVGELFF. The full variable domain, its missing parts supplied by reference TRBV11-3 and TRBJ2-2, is EAGVVQSPRYKIIEKKQPVAFWCNPISGHNTLYWYLQNLGQGPELLIRYENEEAVDDSQLPKDRFSAERLKGVDSTLKIQPAELGDSAVYLCASSSPVGELFFGEGSRLTVL.